The clone carrying this T cell receptor (beta chain) was counted once. This sample is drawn from a study of T cell responses to AZD1222 COVID-19 vaccine. Libraries were prepared by immunoSEQ multiplex PCR; TCRdb keeps only in-frame clonotypes and omits some of them. The top ten hold approximately 3% of the sample, which has 150,000 to 200,000 clones, 90% seen once. The CDR3 has 16 residues. The trim removed 7 bases at V and 0 bases at J, leaving 8 bases unmatched. Germline V gene lookup returns CDR1 LNHDA and CDR2 SQIVND (reference sequence). The chain carries TRBV19 and TRBJ2-1; 8 bases agree with TRBD2. The receptor was derived from an adult in good health. The sample in question was peripheral blood, obtained on day 0 of AZD1222 vaccination. The DNA for the CDR3 is TGTGCCAGTACCGGGGGGGGCACAACCTCCTACAATGAGCAGTTCTTC. Its protein is CASTGGGTTSYNEQFF. Filled out from reference TRBV19 and TRBJ2-1, the complete variable domain reads DGGITQSPKYLFRKEGQNVTLSCEQNLNHDAMYWYRQDPGQGLRLIYYSQIVNDFQKGDIAEGYSVSREKKESFPLTVTSAQKNPTAFYLCASTGGGTTSYNEQFFGPGTRLTVL.